This T cell receptor beta chain was recovered during a study of blood T cell repertoires in COVID-19. Germline lookup yields CDR1 SGHRS and CDR2 YFSETQ. CDR3 length: 11 amino acids. Sequencing used immunoSEQ multiplex PCR; TCRdb keeps in-frame clones, though not all of them. The sample includes about 100,000 clones, 75% to 85% of them seen just once. This clone has only one observation. One junction end disagrees with the germline gene, perhaps due to a read error. This chain links TRBV5-1 with TRBJ2-7; possibly TRBD1 or TRBD2 for D (5 bases each). This receptor was taken from a woman aged 80 or over with active or convalescent COVID-19. The material sequenced was peripheral blood. For the CDR3, the DNA is TGTGCCAGCGGATCACAGGACGAGCAGTACTTC. It encodes CASGSQDEQYF. The full variable domain, completed using reference TRBV5-1 and TRBJ2-7, is KAGVTQTPRYLIKTRGQQVTLSCSPISGHRSVSWYQQTPGQGLQFLFEYFSETQRNKGNFPGRFSGRQFSNSRSEMNVSTLELGDSALYLCASGSQDEQYFGPGTRLTVT.